The T cell receptor (beta chain) under discussion was sequenced for a study of shared clonotypes between healthy human individuals. As to this clone: Its specificity is not known.

The J segment lost 7 bases and the V segment lost 5 bases, leaving 6 bases of the junction unmatched. Germline V gene data show CDR1 as SNHLY and CDR2 as FYNNEI. The CDR3 loop spans 15 amino acids. Findings of the study overall: Naive subsets generally exceeded memory subsets in estimated richness.

Using immunoSEQ multiplex PCR, the repertoire was profiled, and TCRdb retains in-frame clones only, with some absent. The repertoire holds millions of clones, with about 95% as singletons. The sequenced material came from naive CD4+ T cells sorted from blood. Stated subset: CD45RA+ positively selected. This sequence originates from a young man in good health. The rearrangement links TRBV2 to TRBJ1-6; 9 positions match TRBD1. As DNA, the CDR3 is TGTGCCAGCAGTCCCACAGGGGGCGGAAATTCACCCCTCCACTTT. It codes for CASSPTGGGNSPLHF. The full variable domain, its missing parts supplied by reference TRBV2 and TRBJ1-6, is EPEVTQTPSHQVTQMGQEVILRCVPISNHLYFYWYRQILGQKVEFLVSFYNNEISEKSEIFDDQFSVERPDGSNFTLKIRSTKLEDSAMYFCASSPTGGGNSPLHFGNGTRLTVT.